Here is one T cell receptor (beta chain) with its context. Its target is unknown. This entry is derived from a study of human T cells and chemical hapten exposure. Overall study results and limits: Patch test score was positively correlated with the counts of TCRs that had expanded at PT1.

Time point in this sample: patch test 3, about 24 weeks after DPC sensitization. The treatment is: therapeutic diphenylcyclopropenone sensitization with weekly scalp DPC. V lost 6 bases and J lost 1; bases outside the gene matches: 10. The CDR3 consists of 16 residues. Germline CDR1 MNHEY, CDR2 SVGAGI. In TCRdb, the RACE reads were re-called with MiXCR into one record per CDR3 protein. This sample carries approximately 88,000 distinct CDR3 sequences, 10% to 15% of them seen once, and the ten largest clones take roughly 5.9%. Sequences were derived from whole blood, sampled in connection with sensitization to the hapten diphenylcyclopropenone (DPC). The chain carries TRBV6-5 and TRBJ2-3, with TRBD1 identical over 7 bases. The receptor was derived from a woman aged 50 to 65 with alopecia areata. Some clones in this sample may be carry-over from other donors' samples. The CDR3 is CASRSGQDTRTDTQYF. CDR3 sequence (DNA): TGTGCCAGCAGATCTGGACAGGACACACGCACAGATACGCAGTATTTT.